This TCR beta chain was identified during a study of CD8 T cells in Susac syndrome. CD8+ and CD4+ T cells from blood underwent TCR beta sequencing, which was carried out in a high-throughput format. Random hexamers were used to reverse transcribe about 0.5 to 1 ug of RNA. TCRdb reanalysed the immunoSEQ multiplex PCR reads using MiXCR and keeps one entry per CDR3 protein. The sample records some 130,000 distinct CDR3 sequences, roughly 94% being singletons. V was clipped by 5 bases and J by 2 bases, with 22 bases between them. Germline V gene sequence: CDR1 SEHNR, CDR2 FQNEAQ (reference sequence). This CDR3 comprises 17 residues.

The sequenced sample was CD4+ T cells from PBMCs. The source is a human donor with multiple sclerosis. The gene calls are TRBV7-9 and TRBJ2-7; no definite D call. The CDR3: CASSRPTFSTVPYEQYF. CDR3 sequence (DNA): TGTGCCAGCAGCCGCCCTACTTTTTCGACGGTCCCCTACGAGCAGTACTTC.